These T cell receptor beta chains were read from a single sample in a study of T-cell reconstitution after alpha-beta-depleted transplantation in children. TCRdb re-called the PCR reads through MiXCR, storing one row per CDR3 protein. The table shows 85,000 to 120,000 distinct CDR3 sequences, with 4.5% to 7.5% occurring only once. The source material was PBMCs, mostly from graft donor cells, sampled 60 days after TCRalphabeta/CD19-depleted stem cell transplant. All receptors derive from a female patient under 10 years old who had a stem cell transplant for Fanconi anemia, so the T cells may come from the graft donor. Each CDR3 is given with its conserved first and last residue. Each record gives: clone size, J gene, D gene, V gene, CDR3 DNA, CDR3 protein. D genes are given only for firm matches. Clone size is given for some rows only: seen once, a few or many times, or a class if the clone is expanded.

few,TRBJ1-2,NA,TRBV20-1,TGCAGTGCTACAGGGGAAGGCTATGGCTACACCTTC,CSATGEGYGYTF
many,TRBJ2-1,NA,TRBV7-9,TGTGCCATCCCGGGGGACAGCTACAATGAGCAGTTCTTC,CAIPGDSYNEQFF
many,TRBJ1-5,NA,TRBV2,TGTGCCAGCAGTGAGCAGAGCAATCAGCCCCAGCATTTT,CASSEQSNQPQHF
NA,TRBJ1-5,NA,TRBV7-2,TGTGCCAGCAGCTTTTGGGGGGGGGTTACCAATCAGCCCCAGCATTTT,CASSFWGGVTNQPQHF
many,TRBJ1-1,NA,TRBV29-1,TGCAGCCCTCTTCTGGCACCAGAAGCTTTCTTT,CSPLLAPEAFF
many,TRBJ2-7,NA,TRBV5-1,TGCGCCAGCAGCTTGGGTGAACGAGCCTACGAGCAGTACTTC,CASSLGERAYEQYF
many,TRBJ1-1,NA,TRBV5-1,TGCGCCAGCAGCTTGCTTTTTCCTCAGGGCACTGAAGCTTTCTTT,CASSLLFPQGTEAFF
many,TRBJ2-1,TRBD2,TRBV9,TGTGCCAGCAGCGTAGTTGTAACTAGCGGGGGCAGCTACAATGAGCAGTTCTTC,CASSVVVTSGGSYNEQFF
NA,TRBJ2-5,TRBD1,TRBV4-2,TGTGCCAGCAGCCATATCCGACAGGGGGCCTTTCTTTGGGGAGAGACCCAGTACTTC,CASSHIRQGAFLWGETQYF
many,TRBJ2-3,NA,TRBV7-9,TGTGCCAGCAGCTTTCACCCCGGGCTAGCTAGGACAGATACGCAGTATTTT,CASSFHPGLARTDTQYF
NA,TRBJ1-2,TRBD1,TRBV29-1,TGCAGCGTTGGGGACAGGGGTGGAGGCTACACCTTC,CSVGDRGGGYTF
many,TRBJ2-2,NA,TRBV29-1,TGCAGCGTTGATTGGGGCGGCACCGGGGAGCTGTTTTTT,CSVDWGGTGELFF
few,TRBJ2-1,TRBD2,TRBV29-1,TGCAGCGTTGATGGGTGGACTAGCGGGAACAATGAGCAGTTCTTC,CSVDGWTSGNNEQFF
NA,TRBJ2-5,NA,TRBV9,TGTGCCAGCAGCGTAGCCCCCACGTGGGGGGAGACCCAGTACTTC,CASSVAPTWGETQYF
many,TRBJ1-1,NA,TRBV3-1,TGTGCCAGCAGCCAAGATTGGCGCTGGAACACTGAAGCTTTCTTT,CASSQDWRWNTEAFF
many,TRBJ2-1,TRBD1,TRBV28,TGTGCCAGCAGTTTGGTGCAGGGGGCAGGTTACAATGAGCAGTTCTTC,CASSLVQGAGYNEQFF
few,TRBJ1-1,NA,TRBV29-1,TGCAGCGTGCACCGGGACGGTAACACTGAAGCTTTCTTT,CSVHRDGNTEAFF
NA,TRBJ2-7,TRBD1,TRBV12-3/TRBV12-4,TGTGCCATCTGTTTTTCCCCCCCGCGACAGGGGACCTGGGACGAGCAGTACTTC,CAICFSPPRQGTWDEQYF
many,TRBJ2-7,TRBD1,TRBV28,TGTGCCAGCACCAAGGGGGCAGCCTCCTACGAGCAGTACTTC,CASTKGAASYEQYF
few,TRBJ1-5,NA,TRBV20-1,TGCAGTGCTAGACCTCATGCCCAATGGGATCAGCCCCAGCATTTT,CSARPHAQWDQPQHF
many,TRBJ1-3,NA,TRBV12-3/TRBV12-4,TGTGCCAGCAGTTTTTACCGAAACACCATATATTTT,CASSFYRNTIYF
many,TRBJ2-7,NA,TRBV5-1,TGCGCCAGCAGCTTGGTCAGCTCCTACGAGCAGTACTTC,CASSLVSSYEQYF
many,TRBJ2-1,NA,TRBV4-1,TGCGCCAGCAGCCAAGTGGGGGGCGAGTACAATGAGCAGTTCTTC,CASSQVGGEYNEQFF